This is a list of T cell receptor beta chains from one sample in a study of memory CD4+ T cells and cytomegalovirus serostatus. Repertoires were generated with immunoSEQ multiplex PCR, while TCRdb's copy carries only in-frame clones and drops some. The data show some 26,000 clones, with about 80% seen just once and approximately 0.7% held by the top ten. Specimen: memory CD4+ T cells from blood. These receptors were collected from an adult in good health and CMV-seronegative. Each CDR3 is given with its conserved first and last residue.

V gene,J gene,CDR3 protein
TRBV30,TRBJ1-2,CAWNKKGLRGYTF
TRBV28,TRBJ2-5,CASRPHAYPSGEQETQYF
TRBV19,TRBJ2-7,CASSSLQGAPYEQYF
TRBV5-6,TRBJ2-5,CASSPTQETQYF
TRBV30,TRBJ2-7,CAWKTRGRGEQYF
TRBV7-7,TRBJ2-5,CASSLGGHQETQYF
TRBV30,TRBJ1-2,CAWNGWTGALGGYTF
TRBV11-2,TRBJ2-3,CASSLVGLAGGTQYF
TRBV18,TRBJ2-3,CASSRMDGNTQYF
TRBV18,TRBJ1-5,CASSPGVGGSNQPQHF
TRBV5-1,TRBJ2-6,CASSFLQGLYGANVLTF
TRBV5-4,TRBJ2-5,CASTLDREETQYF
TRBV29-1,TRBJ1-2,CSQRTGKGVNYGYTF
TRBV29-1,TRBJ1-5,CSVASYSNQPQHF
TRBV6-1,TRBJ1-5,CASLRGNSNQPQHF
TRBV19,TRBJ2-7,CASSAGLENYEQYF
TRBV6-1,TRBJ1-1,CASSGDNGEAFF
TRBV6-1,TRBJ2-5,CASSDTPRGPFYQETQYF
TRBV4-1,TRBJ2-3,CASSQELAGTSLYF
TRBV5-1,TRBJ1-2,CASSARTGGLQDGYTF
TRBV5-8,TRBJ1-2,CASSFMRGQLTPYGYTF
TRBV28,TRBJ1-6,CASSPPLRFPLHF
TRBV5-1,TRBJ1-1,CASSLEQPKETEAFF
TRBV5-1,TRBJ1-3,CASRQSGASGNTIYF
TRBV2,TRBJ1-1,CASSALQVNTEAFF
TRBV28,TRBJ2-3,CASSLVGRGVTDTQYF
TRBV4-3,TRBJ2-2,CASSQDRRDRSTGELFF
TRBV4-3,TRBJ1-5,CASSQAAGRGQPQHF
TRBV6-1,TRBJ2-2,CASDPGRQNTGELFF
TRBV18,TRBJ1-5,CASSPGGTSNQPQHF
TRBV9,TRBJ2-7,CASSLDPTGTYEQYF
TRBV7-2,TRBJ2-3,CASSWRYTDTQYF
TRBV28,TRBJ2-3,CASSFGAGAFYDTQYF
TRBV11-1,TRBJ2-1,CASSRSLENNEQFF
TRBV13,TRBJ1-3,CASSLGPRGGTGNTIYF
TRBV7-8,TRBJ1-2,CASSLGTLEYGYTF
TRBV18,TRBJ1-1,CASSPSRGGARGGTEAFF
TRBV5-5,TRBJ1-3,CASSLDRPFSGNTIYF
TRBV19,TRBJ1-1,CASRRTIILNTEAFF
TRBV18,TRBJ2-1,CASSPDRAYNEQFF
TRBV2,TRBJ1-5,CASTPTGGEAAQHF
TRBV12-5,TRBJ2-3,CASAGLGGTDTQYF
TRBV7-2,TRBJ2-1,CASSLALQQGRGFF
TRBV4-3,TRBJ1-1,CASSQEPRAGGTEAFF
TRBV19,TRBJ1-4,CASSIGGREWEKLFF
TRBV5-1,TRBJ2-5,CASSLALAGTQETQYF
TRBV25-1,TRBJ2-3,CASSRTSGGRVGTQYF
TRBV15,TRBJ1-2,CATSREVTDGYTF
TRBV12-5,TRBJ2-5,CASGTDVQETQYF
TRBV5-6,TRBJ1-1,CASSLVLGGNTEAFF
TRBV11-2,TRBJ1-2,CASSSLPRQGDGYTF
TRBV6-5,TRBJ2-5,CASSYTLAGGQETQYF
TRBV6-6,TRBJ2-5,CASSYSSEPSTTQYF
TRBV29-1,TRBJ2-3,CGGNQGGTDTQYF
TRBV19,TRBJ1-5,CASRTGPGPQHF
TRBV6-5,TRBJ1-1,CASSYSSGRMNTEAFF
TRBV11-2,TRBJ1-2,CASSPALRYGYTF